Below are 22 T cell receptor beta chains sequenced from a single sample in a study of shared clonotypes between healthy human individuals. Sequencing was performed with immunoSEQ multiplex PCR; in TCRdb, only in-frame clones are kept and a portion is missing. The table lists 950,000 to 1,100,000 clones, 65% to 75% of them singletons. Material: memory CD4+ T cells sorted from blood. Subset of the sample: CD45RA-negative fraction. Every receptor here comes from a man younger than 30 in good health.

This clone was counted between two and nine times. This rearrangement joins TRBV25-1 to TRBJ2-2; 11 bases map to TRBD2. CDR1 MGHDK and CDR2 SYGVNS come from the germline V gene. This CDR3 contains 18 residues. The trim removed 4 bases at V and 5 bases at J, leaving 12 bases unmatched. For the CDR3, the DNA is TGTGCCAGCAGTGGCATGGGGATAGCGGGAGGGAGAACCGGGGAGCTGTTTTTT. Protein product: CASSGMGIAGGRTGELFF.

This clone was counted many times. The chain couples TRBV7-9 to TRBJ1-3; D is uncertain. Germline V CDR1 and CDR2: SEHNR, FQNEAQ (reference sequence). The CDR3 spans 17 residues. V was cut by 4 bases and J by 4 bases, with 20 bases left in between. CDR3 nucleotides: TGTGCCAGCAGCTCTACTTCCCTAGTGTACTTAGGAAACACCATATATTTT. It yields the protein CASSSTSLVYLGNTIYF.

The V gene is TRBV6-1, the J gene TRBJ1-3; no reliable D call. The germline V gene has CDR1 MNHNS and CDR2 SASEGT. With 0 bases removed from V and 0 bases from J, the gap between germline ends came to 12 bases. This CDR3 region has 17 residues. CDR3: CASSEAPVSYSGNTIYF. CDR3 nucleotides: TGTGCCAGCAGTGAAGCTCCAGTTTCTTACTCTGGAAACACCATATATTTT.

The chain employs TRBV30 and TRBJ1-4, with D possibly TRBD1 on 6 matching bases. The CDR3 is 14 residues long. V dropped 5 bases and J dropped 2 bases, with 12 bases sitting between them. The V gene's germline CDR1 is GTSNPN and CDR2 SVGIG (reference sequence). CDR3 bases: TGTGCCTGGGGCCGGGACAACACTAATGAAAAACTGTTTTTT. As protein: CAWGRDNTNEKLFF.

The rearrangement joins TRBV18 to TRBJ2-7; D is undetermined. The CDR3 covers 13 residues. The V end was cut by 1 base, the J end by 6 bases, with 10 bases between. Germline V gives CDR1 KGHSH, CDR2 LQKENI. The CDR3 protein is CASSPHPQFEQYF. The DNA for the CDR3 is TGTGCCAGCTCACCACACCCCCAGTTCGAGCAGTACTTC.

The chain employs TRBV4-3 and TRBJ1-1; D is undetermined. Germline values: CDR1 LGHNA, CDR2 YSLEER. This CDR3 is 17 amino acids long. The V end lost 1 base, the J end lost 0 bases, and 15 bases lay between the germline ends. CDR3 nucleotides: TGCGCCAGCAGCCAAGTACCTGGTCAAGGGATGAACACTGAAGCTTTCTTT. This translates into CASSQVPGQGMNTEAFF.

The chain links TRBV27 to TRBJ1-5; no reliable D call. Trimming removed 5 bases at V and 7 bases at J, with 12 bases between. This CDR3 comprises 13 residues. CDR1 MNHEY and CDR2 SMNVEV come from the germline V gene (reference sequence). CDR3 amino acids: CASSLSLGQPQHF. The DNA of the CDR3 is TGTGCCAGCAGTCTTTCGCTGGGGCAGCCCCAGCATTTT.

This chain links TRBV10-3 with TRBJ2-2; D gene uncertain. The V and J ends lost 4 bases and 4 bases respectively, with 19 bases between them. This CDR3 spans 17 amino acids. The germline V gene encodes CDR1 ENHRY and CDR2 SYGVKD. This CDR3 is CAISVKESSRFTGELFF. In DNA, the CDR3 is TGTGCCATCAGTGTTAAGGAGAGTAGCCGTTTCACCGGGGAGCTGTTTTTT.

CDR3 DNA: TGTGCCAGCAGGAGAGGACTAGCCCCCACAGATACGCAGTATTTT. Its protein product is CASRRGLAPTDTQYF. This rearrangement joins TRBV2 to TRBJ2-3; 8 bases are shared with TRBD2. Germline V gives CDR1 SNHLY, CDR2 FYNNEI. V dropped 6 bases and J dropped 2; count of bases not matched to a gene: 7. The CDR3 loop spans 15 amino acids. Supplemented by reference TRBV2 and TRBJ2-3, the full variable domain reads EPEVTQTPSHQVTQMGQEVILRCVPISNHLYFYWYRQILGQKVEFLVSFYNNEISEKSEIFDDQFSVERPDGSNFTLKIRSTKLEDSAMYFCASRRGLAPTDTQYFGPGTRLTVL.

The CDR3 region is CARRTRSGNTIYF. The DNA for the CDR3 is TGCGCCAGAAGAACACGGTCTGGAAACACCATATATTTT. The rearrangement links TRBV10-2 to TRBJ1-3; D is unresolved. Trimming took off 9 bases at V and 1 base at J, with 10 bases between the two ends. Germline CDR1 and CDR2: WSHSY and SAAADI. The CDR3 has 13 amino acids.

This clone was counted between two and nine times. The rearrangement uses TRBV15 and TRBJ1-1; a possible D gene is TRBD1 (6 bases). CDR1 and CDR2 (germline): LNHNV, YYDKDF (reference sequence). The CDR3 contains 15 residues. V was shortened by 4 bases and J by 2 bases, with 14 bases between the two germline ends. The CDR3 DNA reads TGTGCCACCAGCACGGGACATTCGACCAACACTGAAGCTTTCTTT. Its translation is CATSTGHSTNTEAFF.

The genes are TRBV2 and TRBJ2-7; possibly TRBD1 for D (5 bases). The V end was cut by 8 bases, the J end by 0 bases, with 11 bases between. The CDR3 is made up of 13 amino acids. CDR1 SNHLY and CDR2 FYNNEI come from the germline V gene. The DNA of the CDR3 is TGTGCCAGCGGGGCGGAAAGCTCCTACGAGCAGTACTTC. Translating it yields CASGAESSYEQYF.

The chain employs TRBV11-2 and TRBJ2-5; the D gene is possibly TRBD1 (6 bases). Trimming took off 1 base at V and 1 base at J, with 13 bases between the two ends. The CDR3 spans 16 residues. CDR1 and CDR2 from the germline V gene are SGHAT and FQNNGV. CDR3 loop: CASSLGSTGGQETQYF. The CDR3 bases are TGTGCCAGCAGCTTAGGATCGACAGGCGGCCAAGAGACCCAGTACTTC.

The V call is TRBV4-1, the J call TRBJ1-1, with D possibly being TRBD1 (5 bases). Germline V gives CDR1 MGHRA, CDR2 YSYEKL. The CDR3 has 14 amino acids. V lost 2 bases and J lost 1, with 8 bases in between. CDR3 sequence: CASSQPGTNTEAFF. Written as DNA, the CDR3 is TGCGCCAGCAGCCAACCAGGGACGAACACTGAAGCTTTCTTT.

This CDR3 is CASSPSAYNEQFF. Written as DNA, the CDR3 is TGTGCCAGCAGCCCCTCCGCATACAATGAGCAGTTCTTC. V usage is TRBV7-8 and J usage is TRBJ2-1; D is unclear. Germline CDR1 and CDR2: SGHVS and FQNEAQ. There are 13 residues in the CDR3. V was cut by 5 bases and J by 4 bases, with 9 bases left in between.

The chain couples TRBV11-2 to TRBJ2-1; D unclear. V lost 7 bases and J lost 7, with 14 bases in between. CDR1 and CDR2 from the germline V gene are SGHAT and FQNNGV. This CDR3 comprises 13 residues. In DNA form, the CDR3 reads TGTGCCAGCAACTCTCTCCCCTGGAATGAGCAGTTCTTC. It codes for CASNSLPWNEQFF.

The chain couples TRBV29-1 to TRBJ1-1, with D possibly matching TRBD1 (5 bases). Trimming stripped 8 bases from V and 2 bases from J, with 21 bases between. This CDR3 has 15 amino acids. Germline CDR1 reads SQVTM; CDR2 reads ANQGSEA. CDR3 loop: CSTVAGQLLNTEAFF. The CDR3 DNA is TGCAGCACAGTTGCGGGGCAGCTTTTAAACACTGAAGCTTTCTTT.

This clone was observed a single time. The CDR3 bases are TGTGCCAGCAGCCCCAGGACAGGGGGGATAGGGGAAAAACTGTTTTTT. This translates into CASSPRTGGIGEKLFF. The rearrangement joins TRBV5-8 to TRBJ1-4; TRBD1 matches at 10 bases. The V gene's germline CDR1 is SGHTS and CDR2 YDEGEE. The CDR3 spans 16 residues. The V gene end was trimmed by 4 bases and the J gene end by 8 bases; junction bases not matched to a gene: 11.

The chain links TRBV13 to TRBJ2-3; possible D gene TRBD1, 5 bases. V shed 2 bases and J shed 6 bases, with 15 bases lying between them. This CDR3 spans 15 amino acids. Germline loops: CDR1 PRHDT, CDR2 FYEKMQ (reference sequence). This CDR3 reads CASSLSPGLMDTQYF. In DNA, the CDR3 is TGTGCCAGCAGCTTATCCCCAGGGTTAATGGATACGCAGTATTTT.

This chain connects TRBV7-9 to TRBJ1-4; TRBD1 matches at 11 bases. The CDR3 has 15 residues. V was pared by 1 base and J by 8 bases, with 3 bases of the junction left unmatched. CDR1 SEHNR and CDR2 FQNEAQ come from the germline V gene (reference sequence). The CDR3 reads CASSLDGTGGEKLFF. In DNA form, the CDR3 reads TGTGCCAGCAGCTTAGATGGGACAGGGGGAGAAAAACTGTTTTTT.

This clone appeared a few times. The V and J genes are TRBV7-2 and TRBJ2-2, with D hard to call. The length of the CDR3 is 13 residues. V lost 3 bases and J lost 6, with 8 bases in between. CDR1 SGHTA and CDR2 FQGNSA come from the germline V gene. CDR3 nucleotides: TGTGCCAGCAGCTTCAATGGGGCCGGGGAGCTGTTTTTT. This gives the protein CASSFNGAGELFF.

This chain links TRBV7-8 with TRBJ1-2; D possibly corresponds to TRBD1 (6 bases). The V end was cut by 6 bases, the J end by 8 bases, with 13 bases between. The germline V gene has CDR1 SGHVS and CDR2 FQNEAQ. This CDR3 spans 12 amino acids. This CDR3 reads CASSLSRGGYTF. CDR3 DNA: TGTGCCAGCAGTTTGAGTAGGGGGGGCTACACCTTC.